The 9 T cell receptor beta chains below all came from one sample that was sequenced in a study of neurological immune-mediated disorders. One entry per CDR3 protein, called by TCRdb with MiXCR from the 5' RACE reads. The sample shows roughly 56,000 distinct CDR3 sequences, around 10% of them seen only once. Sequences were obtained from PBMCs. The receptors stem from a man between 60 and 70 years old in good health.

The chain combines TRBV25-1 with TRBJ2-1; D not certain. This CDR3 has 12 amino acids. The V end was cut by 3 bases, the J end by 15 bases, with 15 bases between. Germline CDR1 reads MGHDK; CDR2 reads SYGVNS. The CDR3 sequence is CASSDPTRRLFF. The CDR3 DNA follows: TGTGCCAGCAGTGATCCAACCCGCCGGTTGTTCTTC. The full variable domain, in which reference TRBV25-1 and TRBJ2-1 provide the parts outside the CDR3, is EADIYQTPRYLVIGTGKKITLECSQTMGHDKMYWYQQDPGMELHLIHYSYGVNSTEKGDLSSESTVSRIRTEHFPLTLESARPSHTSQYLCASSDPTRRLFFGPGTRLTVL.

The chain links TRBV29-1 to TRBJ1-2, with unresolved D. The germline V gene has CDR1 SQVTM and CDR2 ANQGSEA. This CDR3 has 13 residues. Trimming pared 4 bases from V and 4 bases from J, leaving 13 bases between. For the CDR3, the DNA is TGCAGCGTTGTTTCAGGAATCGGCTATGGCTACACCTTC. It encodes CSVVSGIGYGYTF.

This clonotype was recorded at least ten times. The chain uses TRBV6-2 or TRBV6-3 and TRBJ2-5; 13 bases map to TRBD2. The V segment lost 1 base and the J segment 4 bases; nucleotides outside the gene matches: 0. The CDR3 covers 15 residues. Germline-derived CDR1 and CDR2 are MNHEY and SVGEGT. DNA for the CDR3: TGTGCCAGCAGTTACTGGACTAGCGGGGGAGAGACCCAGTACTTC. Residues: CASSYWTSGGETQYF.

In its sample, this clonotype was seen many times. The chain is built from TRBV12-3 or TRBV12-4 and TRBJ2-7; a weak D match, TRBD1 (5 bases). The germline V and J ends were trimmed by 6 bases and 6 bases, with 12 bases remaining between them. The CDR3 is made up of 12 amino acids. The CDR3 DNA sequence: TGTGCCAGCAGCCTCAGGGTGGTCGAGCAGTACTTC. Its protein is CASSLRVVEQYF.

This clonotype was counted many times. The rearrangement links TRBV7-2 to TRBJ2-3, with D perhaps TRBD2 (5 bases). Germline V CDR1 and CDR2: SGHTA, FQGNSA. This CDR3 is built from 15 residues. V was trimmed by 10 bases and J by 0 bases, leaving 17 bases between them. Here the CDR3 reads CATQPQRWSTDTQYF. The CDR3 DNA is TGTGCCACCCAACCCCAGCGGTGGAGCACAGATACGCAGTATTTT.

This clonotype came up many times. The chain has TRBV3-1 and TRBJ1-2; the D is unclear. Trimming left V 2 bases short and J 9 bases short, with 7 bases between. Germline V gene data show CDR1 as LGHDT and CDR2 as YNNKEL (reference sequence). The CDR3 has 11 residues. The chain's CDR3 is CASSQSQSYTF. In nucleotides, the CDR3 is TGTGCCAGCAGCCAAAGCCAGAGCTACACCTTC. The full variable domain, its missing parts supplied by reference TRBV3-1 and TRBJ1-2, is DTAVSQTPKYLVTQMGNDKSIKCEQNLGHDTMYWYKQDSKKFLKIMFSYNNKELIINETVPNRFSPKSPDKAHLNLHINSLELGDSAVYFCASSQSQSYTFGSGTRLTVV.

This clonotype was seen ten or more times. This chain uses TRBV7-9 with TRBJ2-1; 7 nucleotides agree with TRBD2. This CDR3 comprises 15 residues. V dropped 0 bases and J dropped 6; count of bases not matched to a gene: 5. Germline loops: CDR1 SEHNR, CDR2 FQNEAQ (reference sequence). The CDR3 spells CASSLAGGGSNEQFF. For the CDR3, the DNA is TGTGCCAGCAGCTTAGCTGGCGGGGGAAGCAATGAGCAGTTCTTC.

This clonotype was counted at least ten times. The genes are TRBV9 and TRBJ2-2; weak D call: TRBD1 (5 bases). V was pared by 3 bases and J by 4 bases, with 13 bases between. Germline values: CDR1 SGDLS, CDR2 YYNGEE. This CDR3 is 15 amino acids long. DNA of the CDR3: TGTGCCAGCAGCGGGGGCGCCATATCCACCGGGGAGCTGTTTTTT. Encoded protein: CASSGGAISTGELFF.

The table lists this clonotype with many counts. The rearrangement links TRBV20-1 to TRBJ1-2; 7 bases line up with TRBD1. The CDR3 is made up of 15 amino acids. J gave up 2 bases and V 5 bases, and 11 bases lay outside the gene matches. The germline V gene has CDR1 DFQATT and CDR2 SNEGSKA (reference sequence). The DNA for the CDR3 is TGCAGTGCTTATCTGACAGGGCTGGGAAACTATGGCTACACCTTC. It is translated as CSAYLTGLGNYGYTF.